The next 6 T cell receptor beta chains were all read from a single sample in a study of blood T cells in healthy people across ages. For the second PCR, which ran for about 6 to 11 cycles, a sample-barcoded 5' primer and a J-beta primer mix were used. MiXCR, applied by TCRdb to the 5' RACE reads, yields one record per CDR3 protein. The table records approximately 770,000 distinct CDR3 sequences, 58% of them present only once. The sequenced sample consisted of blood. These receptor sequences come from a man between 25 and 39 years old in good health.

The chain recombines TRBV7-2 with TRBJ2-3; 9 nucleotides line up with TRBD2. Germline CDR1 reads SGHTA; CDR2 reads FQGNSA. The CDR3 extends over 15 amino acids. Losses at the gene ends were 2 bases for V and 5 bases for J; bases not matched to a gene: 5. The CDR3 region is CASSLFSGGRDTQYF. In DNA form, the CDR3 reads TGTGCCAGCAGCTTATTTAGCGGGGGCAGAGATACGCAGTATTTT.

The V gene is TRBV20-1, the J gene TRBJ2-1, with 9 bases aligning to TRBD2. The CDR3 totals 16 residues. With V trimmed by 0 bases and J by 4 bases, 7 bases remained unmatched. Germline V gives CDR1 DFQATT, CDR2 SNEGSKA (reference sequence). The CDR3 DNA sequence: TGCAGTGCTAGAGATCCAGCGGGAGGTTCATACAATGAGCAGTTCTTC. It codes for CSARDPAGGSYNEQFF.

CDR3 nucleotides: TGTGCCAGCAGCTTAGCAGGGACTGGTGAAAAACTGTTTTTT. Translation gives CASSLAGTGEKLFF. V usage is TRBV7-9 and J usage is TRBJ1-4; a possible D gene is TRBD1 (5 bases). This CDR3 comprises 14 residues. Germline V gene data show CDR1 as SEHNR and CDR2 as FQNEAQ (reference sequence). V gave up 0 bases and J gave up 7 bases, with 9 bases separating them.

The chain employs TRBV29-1 and TRBJ1-2; the D is unclear. Germline V lookup: CDR1 SQVTM, CDR2 ANQGSEA. This CDR3 is built from 14 residues. Trimming left V 5 bases short and J 5 bases short, with 18 bases between. The CDR3 DNA reads TGCAGCGTTTCCCCGGCCGAGACCCAATATGGCTACACCTTC. It is translated as CSVSPAETQYGYTF. The full variable domain, in which reference TRBV29-1 and TRBJ1-2 provide the parts outside the CDR3, is SAVISQKPSRDICQRGTSLTIQCQVDSQVTMMFWYRQQPGQSLTLIATANQGSEATYESGFVIDKFPISRPNLTFSTLTVSNMSPEDSSIYLCSVSPAETQYGYTFGSGTRLTVV.

J is TRBJ2-7 and V is TRBV6-8, with TRBD2 as a possible D gene (5 bases). Germline CDR1 reads MNHGY; CDR2 reads SAAAGT. Trimming removed 10 bases at V and 7 bases at J, with 20 bases between. The CDR3 is made up of 13 amino acids. Here the CDR3 reads CAKTYEGDREQYF. The CDR3 nucleotides are TGTGCCAAGACCTACGAGGGAGATCGGGAGCAGTACTTC.

The chain couples TRBV7-2 to TRBJ2-6, with D tentatively TRBD1 (5 bases). V was cut by 9 bases and J by 0 bases, with 9 bases left in between. This CDR3 comprises 14 residues. Germline assignment: CDR1 SGHTA and CDR2 FQGNSA. CDR3 coding DNA: TGTGCCAGGGGTACAGGCTCTGGGGCCAACGTCCTGACTTTC. It codes for CARGTGSGANVLTF.